This passage covers 28 T cell receptor beta chains from one sample sequenced in a study of blood T cell repertoires in COVID-19. TCRdb's table, derived via immunoSEQ multiplex PCR, lists solely in-frame clones and lacks some. This sample has 150,000 to 200,000 clones; 85% occur once, and the top ten carry 0.9% to 0.95%. Input material: peripheral blood. Every receptor here comes from a man aged 55-75 years with COVID-19, enrolled during active disease.

The chain has TRBV6-5 and TRBJ1-1, with no clear D. The CDR3 covers 13 residues. Germline V gene sequence: CDR1 MNHEY, CDR2 SVGAGI. The ends were cut back, 6 bases at V and 1 base at J, with 9 bases in the middle. The CDR3 protein is CASRFGSNTEAFF. CDR3 nucleotides: TGTGCCAGCAGGTTCGGGTCGAACACTGAAGCTTTCTTT.

The rearrangement links TRBV5-1 to TRBJ1-2; D ambiguous. Germline V gene lookup returns CDR1 SGHRS and CDR2 YFSETQ. This CDR3 contains 13 residues. V dropped 2 bases and J dropped 2 bases, with 7 bases sitting between them. The CDR3 sequence: CASSFGLNYGYTF. CDR3 coding DNA: TGCGCCAGCAGCTTTGGGCTAAACTATGGCTACACCTTC.

This chain uses TRBV19 with TRBJ1-1; 9 bases align to TRBD1. Per the germline V gene, CDR1 is LNHDA and CDR2 is SQIVND (reference sequence). V shed 3 bases and J 5 bases; nucleotides not matched to a gene: 7. The length of the CDR3 is 15 residues. The CDR3 DNA sequence: TGTGCCAGTAGTATGAAGGGGACAGGGAAGACTGAAGCTTTCTTT. Translation: CASSMKGTGKTEAFF.

This sequence joins TRBV7-2 and TRBJ1-3; possibly TRBD1 for D (6 bases). This CDR3 is 17 amino acids long. V was shortened by 5 bases and J by 2 bases, with 19 bases between the two germline ends. Looked up from germline, CDR1 is SGHTA and CDR2 is FQGNSA. CDR3 coding DNA: TGTGCCAGCAGCCCACAGGGTATCGGGGAAACTGGAAACACCATATATTTT. It yields the protein CASSPQGIGETGNTIYF.

This clone has only one observation. This rearrangement joins TRBV5-1 to TRBJ2-3; D is undetermined. The CDR3 has 15 residues. The germline CDR1 and CDR2 sequences are SGHRS and YFSETQ. Trimming stripped 3 bases from V and 2 bases from J, with 13 bases between. Here the CDR3 reads CASSSLQSYTDTQYF. CDR3 DNA sequence: TGCGCCAGCAGCTCCCTACAGAGCTACACAGATACGCAGTATTTT.

V and J are TRBV27 and TRBJ2-7, with a weak D call TRBD2 (5 bases). The V gene lost 3 bases and the J gene lost 1 base, with 13 bases spanning the gap. The CDR3 extends over 15 amino acids. Germline V gene sequence: CDR1 MNHEY, CDR2 SMNVEV (reference sequence). CDR3 region: CASSFWFGESYEQYF. The CDR3, as DNA: TGTGCCAGCAGTTTTTGGTTCGGGGAATCCTACGAGCAGTACTTC.

The rearrangement joins TRBV5-6 to TRBJ2-7, with 9 bases matching TRBD1. The CDR3 has 14 residues. Germline lookup yields CDR1 SGHDT and CDR2 YYEEEE. V shed 2 bases, J shed 3 bases, and the junction held 3 bases outside the gene matches. The CDR3: CASSFPGQGYEQYF. The CDR3 DNA sequence: TGTGCCAGCAGCTTCCCGGGACAGGGCTACGAGCAGTACTTC.

The rearrangement joins TRBV7-2 to TRBJ1-3; TRBD1 might be the D (6 bases). Trimming shortened V by 5 bases and J by 0 bases, and 17 bases separated the two germline ends. The CDR3 contains 17 residues. Germline V CDR1 and CDR2: SGHTA, FQGNSA. The CDR3 DNA reads as TGTGCCAGCAGCCCGATGCAGGGGATCAGCTCTGGAAACACCATATATTTT. This sequence encodes CASSPMQGISSGNTIYF.

Notes on this clone: Other DNA sequences from this sample encode an identical CDR3 as well. The J gene is TRBJ1-5, the V gene TRBV28; D perhaps matches TRBD1 (6 bases). Trimming took off 6 bases at V and 7 bases at J, with 13 bases between the two ends. CDR1 and CDR2 (germline): MDHEN, SYDVKM. The CDR3 runs to 13 residues. The CDR3 DNA follows: TGTGCCAGCAGGGACAGAGGATTGCAGCCCCAGCATTTT. This codes for CASRDRGLQPQHF.

This clone was counted a single time. The chain is built from TRBV5-6 and TRBJ1-4; no clear D. CDR1 is SGHDT, CDR2 YYEEEE, per germline. The CDR3 totals 17 residues. V was trimmed by 3 bases and J by 0 bases, leaving 15 bases between them. CDR3 coding DNA: TGTGCCAGCAGCTCAAGACTCGACGGATCAACTAATGAAAAACTGTTTTTT. Amino acid sequence: CASSSRLDGSTNEKLFF.

The J gene is TRBJ2-6, the V gene TRBV6-2 or TRBV6-3; tentative D call: TRBD1 (6 bases). The CDR3 has 20 amino acids. V dropped 6 bases and J dropped 0 bases, with 24 bases sitting between them. Germline CDR1 MNHEY, CDR2 SVGEGT. CDR3 nucleotide sequence: TGTGCCAGCAGCCCCCGACGCACGACAGGAATAACCTCTGGGGCCAACGTCCTGACTTTC. Translating it yields CASSPRRTTGITSGANVLTF.

This clone was seen a few times. The chain links TRBV7-9 to TRBJ2-7; TRBD1 might be the D (6 bases). V lost 5 bases and J lost 5, with 22 bases in between. Looked up from germline, CDR1 is SEHNR and CDR2 is FQNEAQ (reference sequence). CDR3 length: 16 amino acids. CDR3 sequence (DNA): TGTGCCAGCAGCCCAGTCTGGCAGGGGCGGAGTAACGAGCAGTACTTC. Encoded protein: CASSPVWQGRSNEQYF.

The gene calls are TRBV5-8 and TRBJ2-5; 14 bases align to TRBD2. J gave up 3 bases and V 4 bases, and 2 bases lay outside the gene matches. CDR1 and CDR2 (germline): SGHTS, YDEGEE. The CDR3 consists of 15 residues. CDR3 in DNA: TGTGCCAGCAGCGGGGGACTAGCGGGAGAAGAGACCCAGTACTTC. It yields the protein CASSGGLAGEETQYF.

This clone was picked up one time. The gene calls are TRBV2 and TRBJ2-1, with D unresolved. Germline V gene lookup returns CDR1 SNHLY and CDR2 FYNNEI. This CDR3 has 12 residues. Trimming took 5 bases from V and 4 from J, leaving 6 bases between them. Here the CDR3 DNA reads TGTGCCAGCAGTTCAGAATACAATGAGCAGTTCTTC. Its protein is CASSSEYNEQFF.

This chain uses TRBV6-1 with TRBJ1-3; D is unclear. V was cut by 1 base and J by 0 bases, with 4 bases left in between. CDR3 length: 14 residues. Germline V gives CDR1 MNHNS, CDR2 SASEGT. The CDR3 sequence: CASSEGLSGNTIYF. CDR3 DNA: TGTGCCAGCAGTGAAGGGCTCTCTGGAAACACCATATATTTT.

The V call is TRBV30, the J call TRBJ2-1; 8 nucleotides align to TRBD2. The length of the CDR3 is 16 residues. With 3 bases clipped from V and 4 bases from J, the junction kept 11 bases outside the gene matches. Germline CDR1 reads GTSNPN; CDR2 reads SVGIG (reference sequence). CDR3 sequence reads: CAWRGGLAGLYNEQFF. In DNA, the CDR3 is TGTGCCTGGAGAGGTGGGTTAGCGGGACTGTACAATGAGCAGTTCTTC. Full variable domain (missing parts from reference TRBV30 and TRBJ2-1): SQTIHQWPATLVQPVGSPLSLECTVEGTSNPNLYWYRQAAGRGLQLLFYSVGIGQISSEVPQNLSASRPQDRQFILSSKKLLLSDSGFYLCAWRGGLAGLYNEQFFGPGTRLTVL.

The chain's CDR3 is CASSSGMGDRDYEQYF. CDR3 in DNA: TGTGCCAGCAGCTCGGGCATGGGGGACAGAGACTACGAGCAGTACTTC. The rearrangement uses TRBV7-9 and TRBJ2-7; the match to TRBD1 covers 7 bases. V shed 4 bases and J 3 bases; nucleotides not matched to a gene: 12. The CDR3 consists of 16 residues. The germline gives CDR1 SEHNR, CDR2 FQNEAQ (reference sequence).

The rearrangement uses TRBV2 and TRBJ1-2, with TRBD1 identical over 7 bases. CDR1 SNHLY and CDR2 FYNNEI come from the germline V gene. This CDR3 is built from 15 residues. V lost 4 bases and J lost 7; bases outside the gene matches: 12. The DNA of the CDR3 is TGTGCCAGCAGTGTTATGCGCCTCTCAGGGGGTGGCTACACCTTC. Encoded protein: CASSVMRLSGGGYTF.

This clone came up a few times. This sample also contains other DNA sequences that code for the same CDR3. This chain connects TRBV18 to TRBJ1-3, with 7 bases aligning to TRBD1. Looked up from germline, CDR1 is KGHSH and CDR2 is LQKENI. The CDR3 has 15 residues. V shed 3 bases, J shed 0 bases, and the junction held 2 bases outside the gene matches. The CDR3 spells CASSPGQSSGNTIYF. CDR3 bases: TGTGCCAGCTCACCGGGACAGAGCTCTGGAAACACCATATATTTT. The whole variable domain, filled in from reference TRBV18 and TRBJ1-3, reads NAGVMQNPRHLVRRRGQEARLRCSPMKGHSHVYWYRQLPEEGLKFMVYLQKENIIDESGMPKERFSAEFPKEGPSILRIQQVVRGDSAAYFCASSPGQSSGNTIYFGEGSWLTVV.

The chain is built from TRBV11-2 and TRBJ2-4; D is possibly TRBD1 (5 bases). This CDR3 has 14 amino acids. The V gene's germline CDR1 is SGHAT and CDR2 FQNNGV. V was clipped by 5 bases and J by 1 base, with 9 bases between them. For the CDR3, the DNA is TGTGCCAGCAGCCTGCAGGGTGCCAAAAACATTCAGTACTTC. This codes for CASSLQGAKNIQYF.

This clone is medium-sized. The rearrangement links TRBV5-6 to TRBJ1-2, with 7 bases fitting TRBD1. CDR1 is SGHDT, CDR2 YYEEEE, per germline. CDR3 size: 15 residues. V lost 3 bases and J lost 4; bases outside the gene matches: 9. CDR3 residues: CASSSRDSTPYGYTF. As DNA, the CDR3 is TGTGCCAGCAGCTCCAGGGACAGCACCCCCTATGGCTACACCTTC.

The chain has TRBV7-2 and TRBJ2-2; 9 bases match TRBD1. The J segment lost 8 bases and the V segment lost 2 bases, leaving 3 bases of the junction unmatched. CDR1 and CDR2 from the germline V gene are SGHTA and FQGNSA. This CDR3 has 14 residues. CDR3 nucleotide sequence: TGTGCCAGCAGCTTACTACAGGGGGCAGGGGAGCTGTTTTTT. Translated, it gives CASSLLQGAGELFF.

The chain joins TRBV19 to TRBJ2-7; TRBD1 agrees at 7 bases. Germline V gene data show CDR1 as LNHDA and CDR2 as SQIVND (reference sequence). The CDR3 contains 16 residues. Trimming cost V 5 bases and J 1 base; bases outside gene matches: 11. The CDR3 spells CASSAAEGAGSYEQYF. The CDR3 nucleotides are TGTGCCAGTAGTGCCGCCGAGGGGGCGGGTTCCTACGAGCAGTACTTC.

This clone was recorded once. The V gene is TRBV28, the J gene TRBJ2-1, with 10 nucleotides matching TRBD2. This CDR3 has 13 amino acids. Germline V CDR1 and CDR2: MDHEN, SYDVKM. J lost 12 bases, V lost 10 bases, and 12 bases had no gene match. This CDR3 reads CATRTSGSSGQFF. CDR3 coding DNA: TGTGCCACCAGGACTAGCGGCTCCTCGGGGCAGTTCTTC.

This chain joins TRBV9 and TRBJ1-1, with 8 bases that match TRBD1. Germline CDR1 reads SGDLS; CDR2 reads YYNGEE. The V gene end was trimmed by 4 bases and the J gene end by 6 bases; junction bases not matched to a gene: 5. This CDR3 comprises 13 residues. The CDR3 DNA reads as TGTGCCAGCAGCACGCAGGGGGCCGCTGAAGCTTTCTTT. Its translation is CASSTQGAAEAFF.

The V call is TRBV18, the J call TRBJ2-7, with a weak D call TRBD2 (5 bases). This CDR3 has 13 residues. CDR1 and CDR2 from the germline V gene are KGHSH and LQKENI. V lost 6 bases to trimming and J lost 7 bases, with 16 bases between them. CDR3 in amino acids: CASSTTEVGEQYF. CDR3 nucleotide sequence: TGTGCCAGCTCGACCACGGAGGTGGGGGAGCAGTACTTC.

The rearrangement uses TRBV5-1 and TRBJ2-7; TRBD1 matches at 9 bases. Trimming cost V 3 bases and J 5 bases; bases outside gene matches: 6. The CDR3 is 14 amino acids. Germline CDR1 and CDR2: SGHRS and YFSETQ. CDR3 region: CASSSGQGPHEQYF. CDR3 coding DNA: TGCGCCAGCAGCTCCGGACAGGGGCCCCACGAGCAGTACTTC.

The chain uses TRBV12-5 and TRBJ1-5; 7 bases are shared with TRBD1. V lost 7 bases to trimming and J lost 4 bases; unmatched junction nucleotides: 7. Germline-derived CDR1 and CDR2 are LGHNT and FRNRAP. The CDR3 has 14 amino acids. CDR3 loop: CASATGQANQPQHF. CDR3 DNA sequence: TGTGCTAGTGCCACTGGACAGGCAAATCAGCCCCAGCATTTT. The full variable domain, completed using reference TRBV12-5 and TRBJ1-5, is DARVTQTPRHKVTEMGQEVTMRCQPILGHNTVFWYRQTMMQGLELLAYFRNRAPLDDSGMPKDRFSAEMPDATLATLKIQPSEPRDSAVYFCASATGQANQPQHFGDGTRLSIL.